These T cell receptor beta chains were read from a single sample in a study of blood T cell repertoires in COVID-19. Here immunoSEQ multiplex PCR was the method, and the copy in TCRdb shows in-frame clones only, minus some. The sample records 370,000 or so clones, roughly 80% being singletons. The source material was peripheral blood. Receptors were obtained from a human donor with acute or convalescent COVID-19. The donor label of this sample is uncertain. CDR3s leave out the opening cysteine and the closing phenylalanine or tryptophan. D genes are given only for firm matches.

>TRBJ2-7|TRBV5-8|TRBD1
ASSLFGTGSYEQY
>TRBJ1-2|TRBV6-5|.
ASSSHRGRANYGYT
>TRBJ2-1|TRBV11-3|TRBD1
ASSLGQGSYNEQF
>TRBJ1-1|TRBV5-5|.
ASSFRQGLTEAF
>TRBJ2-3|TRBV12-5|TRBD2
ASGTSGRTDTQY
>TRBJ1-6|TRBV7-9|.
ASSPTGDSPLH
>TRBJ1-1|TRBV12-3/TRBV12-4|.
ASRQDTPAEAF
>TRBJ2-6|TRBV6-5|.
ASSTGMDVLT
>TRBJ2-2|TRBV25-1|.
ASRDWGDTGELF
>TRBJ1-2|TRBV27|TRBD1
ASSAGGARGYT
>TRBJ2-1|TRBV5-1|.
ASSLGLFNEQF
>TRBJ2-1|TRBV20-1|TRBD2
SARGLARNEQF
>TRBJ2-1|TRBV12-3/TRBV12-4|.
ASSFTSRNEQF
>TRBJ2-2|TRBV2|TRBD1
ASSGQGTGELF
>TRBJ1-6|TRBV5-6|.
ASSLARGRSYNSPLH
>TRBJ1-5|TRBV2|.
ASSGGVQPQH
>TRBJ2-5|TRBV7-9|TRBD1
ASSSPLLGTGQETQY
>TRBJ2-7|TRBV28|TRBD1
ASSHGGQGAHEQY